One sample yielded the 9 T cell receptor beta chains listed below, sequenced in a study of T cells in Graves' hyperthyroidism and ophthalmopathy. What was amplified from RNA transcripts were TCR beta CDR3 regions. The TCR CDR3 was amplified in a first-round RT-PCR using the HTBI primer set. Via MiXCR, TCRdb re-called the multiplex PCR reads, giving one row per CDR3 protein. The sample lists approximately 370,000 distinct CDR3 sequences, about a sixth occurring once. The sample comprised blood. The origin of the receptors is a woman aged 25 to 45 with Graves' hyperthyroidism that later progressed to Graves' ophthalmopathy.

Ten or more counts support this clonotype. This sequence joins TRBV7-9 and TRBJ2-5; no clear D gene. Germline CDR1 and CDR2: SEHNR and FQNEAQ (reference sequence). This CDR3 is 15 amino acids long. The ends were cut back, 0 bases at V and 2 bases at J, with 10 bases in the middle. Here the CDR3 reads CASSLASGRQETQYF. CDR3 DNA sequence: TGTGCCAGCAGCTTAGCAAGTGGTCGGCAAGAGACCCAGTACTTC.

This clonotype was recorded at least ten times. The gene calls are TRBV28 and TRBJ2-2; D not resolved. CDR3 length equals 15 residues. Germline assignment: CDR1 MDHEN and CDR2 SYDVKM. Trimming took 2 bases from V and 2 from J, leaving 9 bases between them. The CDR3 here is CASSLLLSNTGELFF. The CDR3 DNA sequence: TGTGCCAGCAGTTTACTTCTAAGCAACACCGGGGAGCTGTTTTTT.

In this sample, this clonotype turned up many times. This chain joins TRBV20-1 and TRBJ2-5, with 8 bases identical to TRBD2. The CDR3 has 14 amino acids. Germline assignment: CDR1 DFQATT and CDR2 SNEGSKA (reference sequence). The CDR3 spells CVSGGLSGQETQYF. CDR3 coding DNA: TGCGTAAGCGGGGGTCTTTCGGGGCAAGAGACCCAGTACTTC.

This clonotype was counted a few times. The V call is TRBV7-9, the J call TRBJ1-4; 8 positions agree with TRBD1. Germline V CDR1 and CDR2: SEHNR, FQNEAQ (reference sequence). The CDR3 sequence is 15 residues long. The V gene end was trimmed by 4 bases and the J gene end by 5 bases; junction bases not matched to a gene: 6. CDR3 coding DNA: TGTGCCAGCAGCTCCTGGACAGGGCTAAATGAAAAACTGTTTTTT. It is translated as CASSSWTGLNEKLFF.

This clonotype was seen repeatedly, ten times or more. The chain is built from TRBV20-1 and TRBJ1-1; D is ambiguous. V was clipped by 3 bases and J by 0 bases, with 17 bases between them. Germline V lookup: CDR1 DFQATT, CDR2 SNEGSKA (reference sequence). The CDR3 runs to 16 residues. The CDR3 region has the DNA TGCAGTGCTAGTGCAAAATGGCGGTATATGAACACTGAAGCTTTCTTT. Residues: CSASAKWRYMNTEAFF.

This clonotype was counted between two and nine times. The chain is built from TRBV5-1 and TRBJ2-7, with TRBD1 matching over 7 bases. V shed 4 bases and J 3 bases; nucleotides not matched to a gene: 19. The CDR3 spans 18 residues. Germline loops: CDR1 SGHRS, CDR2 YFSETQ. The CDR3 DNA sequence: TGCGCCAGCAGCCGTATCTTAGGGGGCCCAGATCCGAACTACGAGCAGTACTTC. It translates to CASSRILGGPDPNYEQYF.

This clonotype came up many times. The chain couples TRBV6-5 to TRBJ2-7; D is undetermined. Trimming stripped 2 bases from V and 7 bases from J, with 6 bases between. This CDR3 is 11 amino acids long. CDR1 and CDR2 (germline): MNHEY, SVGAGI. The CDR3 region has the DNA TGTGCCAGCAGTTACGGTGATGAGCAGTACTTC. It encodes CASSYGDEQYF.

This clonotype was detected many times. The genes are TRBV4-1 and TRBJ1-1; D uncertain. The CDR3 has 14 amino acids. V lost 0 bases and J lost 0, with 5 bases in between. CDR1 MGHRA and CDR2 YSYEKL come from the germline V gene. The CDR3 DNA is TGCGCCAGCAGCCAAGAAAGGTTGAACACTGAAGCTTTCTTT. Its translation: CASSQERLNTEAFF.

This clonotype was counted ten times or more. This chain connects TRBV2 to TRBJ2-7; no firm D call. V shed 2 bases and J shed 2 bases, with 13 bases lying between them. Germline CDR1 is SNHLY and CDR2 is FYNNEI. The CDR3 is 15 residues long. The CDR3 DNA follows: TGTGCCAGCAGTGAAATAGAATATACCGCCTACGAGCAGTACTTC. This translates into CASSEIEYTAYEQYF.